These T cell receptor beta chains were read from a single sample in a study of breast tumors, draining lymph nodes, adjacent tissues. TCRdb re-derived calls from the multiplex PCR reads in MiXCR, one entry per CDR3 protein. The sample has around 43,000 distinct CDR3 sequences; under 25% are singletons. The sequenced sample consisted of breast tumor tissue. These receptors originate from a female donor with breast cancer. Some clones in this sample may be carry-over from other donors' samples. Each CDR3 is given with its conserved first and last residue. A D gene is named only where the DNA matches it firmly. Size is stated for part of the rows, as once, few or many counts, or as a class when the clone is expanded.

TRBV6-5	.	many	TRBJ1-2	TGTGCCAGCAGTTACAGTTCAGGACGGGGGGGCTACACCTTC	CASSYSSGRGGYTF
TRBV3-1	.	.	TRBJ2-1	TGTGCCAGCAGCCCCCCAGGGGCCCTCACCTACAATGAGCAGTTCTTC	CASSPPGALTYNEQFF
TRBV12-3/TRBV12-4	TRBD1	.	TRBJ1-6	TGTGCCAGCAGTTTCGGACAGGGGATTTCACCCCTCCACTTT	CASSFGQGISPLHF
TRBV4-1	.	.	TRBJ2-5	TGCGCCAGCAGCCAAGAGGGAGGTAGGGAGACCCAGTACTTC	CASSQEGGRETQYF
TRBV9	TRBD2	many	TRBJ2-3	TGTGCCAGCAGCGTAGAGGTAGCGGGCAGCACAGATACGCAGTATTTT	CASSVEVAGSTDTQYF
TRBV4-1	.	many	TRBJ2-7	TGCGCCAGCAGCCCCACCCGTCAAGTGGGGCAGTACTTC	CASSPTRQVGQYF
TRBV14	.	.	TRBJ2-1	TGTGCCAGCAGCCAAGGAGGCAATGAGCAGTTCTTC	CASSQGGNEQFF
TRBV5-1	.	many	TRBJ2-5	TGCGCCAGCAGCTTGGCCGGGACATCGTATAGGGAGACCCAGTACTTC	CASSLAGTSYRETQYF
TRBV19	.	many	TRBJ2-6	TGTGCCAGTAGTATAGGCAGCTCTGGGGCCAACGTCCTGACTTTC	CASSIGSSGANVLTF
TRBV5-1	.	many	TRBJ2-1	TGCGCCAGCAGCTTGGGGGAAAGATACAATGAGCAGTTCTTC	CASSLGERYNEQFF
TRBV7-9	.	many	TRBJ2-1	TGTGCCAGCAGCTTAGGCTGGGGGAAGAAGAGTGAGCAGTTCTTC	CASSLGWGKKSEQFF
TRBV7-2	.	many	TRBJ2-7	TGTGCCAGCAGCTTAGGGCTAATCTACGAGCAGTACTTC	CASSLGLIYEQYF
TRBV11-1	.	many	TRBJ2-7	TGTGCCAGCAGCTTAGTTGGCGGTTGGATGGGCGAGCAGTACTTC	CASSLVGGWMGEQYF
TRBV18	.	.	TRBJ1-4	TGTGCCAGCTCCCTCCGGGGCTTGAGTGGAAAACTGTTTTTT	CASSLRGLSGKLFF
TRBV5-1	TRBD2	.	TRBJ2-1	TGCGCCAGCAGCCCGCCCGGGACTAGCGGGAGAAACTACAATGAGCAGCTCTTC	CASSPPGTSGRNYNEQLF
TRBV4-1	.	many	TRBJ2-6	TGCGCCAGCAGCCCCTTGGGGCTCAGGGTATCCTCTGGGGCCAACGTCCTGACTTTC	CASSPLGLRVSSGANVLTF
TRBV11-2	.	many	TRBJ1-6	TGTGCCAGCAGCTTAAGTCTGGGCTCCTATAATTCACCCCTCCACTTT	CASSLSLGSYNSPLHF
TRBV6-1	.	.	TRBJ2-1	TGTGCCAGCAGTGAATACTCGGGCCGTCGGGAGGAGCAGTTCTTC	CASSEYSGRREEQFF
TRBV6-2/TRBV6-3	.	many	TRBJ2-3	TGTGCCAGCAGTTATGGGACGAGTCGATATACGCAGTATTTT	CASSYGTSRYTQYF
TRBV4-2	TRBD1	few	TRBJ1-1	TGTGCCAGCAGCCAAGATATGACAGGGTGGAACACTGAAGCTTTCTTT	CASSQDMTGWNTEAFF
TRBV6-1	.	many	TRBJ1-5	TGTGCCAGCAGTGACTATCAGCCCCAGCATTTT	CASSDYQPQHF
TRBV6-2/TRBV6-3	TRBD1	few	TRBJ2-2	TGTGCCAGCAGTTGGACAGGGTGGAACACCGGGGAGCTGTTTTTT	CASSWTGWNTGELFF
TRBV19	TRBD2	many	TRBJ2-2	TGTGCCAGTGGGAAGGGACTAGCGAAACCTAAGAACACCGGGGAGCTGTTTTTT	CASGKGLAKPKNTGELFF
TRBV2	.	.	TRBJ2-3	TGTGCCAACACCGAAAGGAACACAGATACGCAGTATTTT	CANTERNTDTQYF
TRBV5-4	TRBD2	many	TRBJ2-7	TGTGCCAGCAGGACGGGACTAGCGGGAGAGCAGTACTTC	CASRTGLAGEQYF
TRBV6-2/TRBV6-3	TRBD1	many	TRBJ2-6	TGTGCCAGCAGTTACCAGGGGGCTACAGGGGCCAACGTCCTGACTTTC	CASSYQGATGANVLTF
TRBV7-9	TRBD1	many	TRBJ1-5	TGTGCCAGCAGCTCGACAGGGTCGGATCAGCCCCAGCATTTT	CASSSTGSDQPQHF
TRBV9	.	many	TRBJ2-1	TGTGCCAGCAGCGTAGAGGGGACTGTCTGGAATGAGCAGTTCTTC	CASSVEGTVWNEQFF
TRBV30	TRBD2	.	TRBJ2-7	TGTGCCTGGAGTGTATTTGGTGGAGTGGCTAGCGGGGTCTACCAGCAGTACTTC	CAWSVFGGVASGVYQQYF
TRBV12-3/TRBV12-4	TRBD1	many	TRBJ1-6	TGTGCCAGCACTAGACAGGGGACTAATTCACCCCTCCACTTT	CASTRQGTNSPLHF
TRBV4-2	TRBD1	many	TRBJ1-2	TGTGCCAGCAGCCCGAGGGACAGGGGTAACTATGGCTACACCTTC	CASSPRDRGNYGYTF
TRBV6-1	.	many	TRBJ2-7	TGTGCCAGCAGTGAAATGGTGGATGAGCAGTACTTC	CASSEMVDEQYF
TRBV14	.	few	TRBJ2-4	TGTGCCAGCAGCTCTGTATGGAGCGCCAACATTCAGTACTTC	CASSSVWSANIQYF
TRBV27	TRBD1	few	TRBJ2-6	TGTGCCAGCAGGTTCCGGGACAGGGCTGGGGCCAACGTCCTGACTTTC	CASRFRDRAGANVLTF
TRBV5-1	.	many	TRBJ1-3	TGCGCCAGCAGCTCAGGGTCCGCGGCGGGAAACACCATATATTTT	CASSSGSAAGNTIYF
TRBV10-3	TRBD1	many	TRBJ2-7	TGTGCCATCAGTCCAGAAAACAGGGGAGTAACCTACGAGCAGTACTTC	CAISPENRGVTYEQYF
TRBV5-1	.	many	TRBJ1-3	TGCGCCAGCAGCTTGGGCCCCCGGGGCTCTGGAAACACCATATATTTT	CASSLGPRGSGNTIYF
TRBV28	TRBD2	.	TRBJ2-1	TGTGCCAGCAGTCGAGCGGGGGGGTGGGTAAAAGAGAATGAGCAGTTCTTC	CASSRAGGWVKENEQFF
TRBV11-3	TRBD2	.	TRBJ2-1	TGTGCCAGCAGCTCTAGCGGGAGCGCCTCCAATGAGCAGTTCTTC	CASSSSGSASNEQFF
TRBV18	.	.	TRBJ1-1	TGTGCCAGCTCGTTAGGGAACACTGAAGCTTTCTTT	CASSLGNTEAFF
TRBV2	.	many	TRBJ2-2	TGTGCCAGCAGTGACTTAGCGGACATCACCGGGGAGCTGTTTTTT	CASSDLADITGELFF
TRBV7-8	.	many	TRBJ1-4	TGTGCCAGCAGCTCAAATCGGTGGGAAAAACTGTTTTTT	CASSSNRWEKLFF
TRBV11-2	.	many	TRBJ2-7	TGTGCCAGCAGCTTAGGCGGCAGAACTTACGAGCAGTACTTC	CASSLGGRTYEQYF
TRBV10-3	TRBD2	many	TRBJ2-2	TGTGCCATCAGTGTTGGGGGGGGACTAGCGGGAAGGAACACCGGGGAGCTGTTTTTT	CAISVGGGLAGRNTGELFF
TRBV5-8	.	.	TRBJ2-3	TGTGCCAGCAGCTTGATACCGACGTTGGGGGTCACAGATACGCAGTATTTT	CASSLIPTLGVTDTQYF
TRBV6-1	.	.	TRBJ1-1	TGTGCCAGCAGTGGTGTTTGGGGGGGGACTGAAGCTTTCTTT	CASSGVWGGTEAFF
TRBV6-5	TRBD1	many	TRBJ1-6	TGTGCCAGCAGTTTCGGACAGGAAAATTCACCCCTCCACTTT	CASSFGQENSPLHF
TRBV6-5	.	medium-sized	TRBJ2-5	TGTGCCAGCAGTAAAGGACCGTGGGAGACCCAGTACTTC	CASSKGPWETQYF
TRBV4-1	.	many	TRBJ1-5	TGCGCCAGCAGCCAAGTGGCAGGCAATCAGCCCCAGCATTTT	CASSQVAGNQPQHF
TRBV12-5	TRBD1	many	TRBJ2-7	TGTGCTAGCCAAGACGAAGACAGGGGTTCGCACGAGCAGTACTTC	CASQDEDRGSHEQYF
TRBV19	.	many	TRBJ2-1	TGTGCCAGTAGTACCCACCTAGATAACAATGAGCAGTTCTTC	CASSTHLDNNEQFF
TRBV20-1	TRBD1	many	TRBJ2-4	TGCAGTGCGGGACAGGGAAACATTCAGTACTTC	CSAGQGNIQYF